The clone carrying this T cell receptor beta chain has ten or more counts. The antigen is undetermined. Ophthalmopathy donors showed moderate-to-severe activity, CAS ≥3, NOSPECS ≥4 and a duration under 3 months. None of the included patients had other autoimmune diseases, uncontrolled infections, pregnancy or lactation, as these led to exclusion. These data are taken from a study of Graves' ophthalmopathy and Graves' hyperthyroidism. Findings and limits, study-wide: Among thyroid clonotypes expanded above 0.001 frequency, most also appeared in blood.

The CDR3 is made up of 16 amino acids. The V gene's germline CDR1 is LGHNA and CDR2 YNFKEQ. The V end was cut by 4 bases, the J end by 5 bases, with 20 bases between. As the template, RNA transcripts were used to amplify TCR beta CDR3 regions. HTBI primers served in a first-round RT-PCR, which a second-round multiplex PCR followed. TCRdb ran MiXCR on the multiplex PCR reads and lists one entry per CDR3 protein. The sample comprises more than 150,000 distinct CDR3 sequences, under 40% of which are singletons, and under 7% rests with the top ten. The sequence was collected from a woman in her thirties or forties with Graves' ophthalmopathy. The V and J genes are TRBV4-2 and TRBJ1-1; no clear D gene. The specimen was peripheral blood. The CDR3 DNA reads as TGTGCCAGCAGCCGACTCCCCGGGGAATGGAAGACTGAAGCTTTCTTT. The encoded protein is CASSRLPGEWKTEAFF.